The rows below give T cell receptor beta chains drawn from one sample of a study of identical twins' blood T cells. One entry per CDR3 protein, called by TCRdb with MiXCR from the 5' RACE reads. The data contain 350,000 to 400,000 distinct CDR3 sequences, about 28% of them singletons. Sample: PBMCs. Receptor source: a woman between 18 and 50 years old in good health. The CDR3 runs from the conserved cysteine through the conserved F or W. A D gene is named only where the DNA matches it firmly. Clone size, where shown, is once, few, many, or a class for clones that have expanded.

>TRBV20-1|.|.|TRBJ1-1
TGCAGTGCTAGGCGATCAGGCAGGCTGGGTACTGAAGCTTTCTTT
CSARRSGRLGTEAFF
>TRBV6-5|.|.|TRBJ2-6
TGTGCCAGCAGCTCATACGGGGCCAACGTCCTGACTTTC
CASSSYGANVLTF
>TRBV25-1|.|.|TRBJ1-5
TGTGCCAGCAGTTTCGGATCGGCTCGGCAGCCCCAGCATTTT
CASSFGSARQPQHF
>TRBV6-5|TRBD2|.|TRBJ2-1
TGTGCCAGTAGACTAGCGGGAGTACAGGAGCAGTTCTTC
CASRLAGVQEQFF
>TRBV10-3|.|.|TRBJ1-6
TGTGCCACTGACAGATCCAACTCCTATAATTCACCCCTCCACTTT
CATDRSNSYNSPLHF
>TRBV7-2|TRBD1|many|TRBJ1-1
TGTGCCAGCAGTAGACAGGGAAGGGACACTGAAGCTTTCTTT
CASSRQGRDTEAFF
>TRBV5-1|.|.|TRBJ1-1
TGCGCCAGCGGCTTGGAGGTGGGCAGGGGGAACACTGAAGCTTTCTTT
CASGLEVGRGNTEAFF
>TRBV20-1|.|.|TRBJ2-5
TGCAGTGCTAGTAATAGCGGCGAGACCCAGTACTTC
CSASNSGETQYF
>TRBV19|.|.|TRBJ1-1
TGTGCCAGTACCGCGGTGGGCGGATACACTGAAGCTTTCTTT
CASTAVGGYTEAFF
>TRBV10-3|.|.|TRBJ1-1
TGTGCCATCACCGAGGAGGTCAGGGACGGGTCTGAAGCTTTCTTT
CAITEEVRDGSEAFF
>TRBV7-8|TRBD1|few|TRBJ2-2
TGTGCCAGCAGCCCGGACAGGGCCCTGTTTTTT
CASSPDRALFF
>TRBV20-1|.|.|TRBJ1-5
TGCAGTGCTACTGACGGCCGCGATCAGCCCCAGCATTTT
CSATDGRDQPQHF
>TRBV19|.|few|TRBJ1-5
TGTGCCAGTAGTATTGAACAGCTCCAACAGCCCCAGCATTTT
CASSIEQLQQPQHF
>TRBV20-1|TRBD1|many|TRBJ1-1
TGCAGCGCTCCGGGACAGGGGAACACTGAAGCTTTCTTT
CSAPGQGNTEAFF
>TRBV6-2/TRBV6-3|TRBD2|.|TRBJ2-1
TGTGCCAGCAGTGAGACTAGCGGGAGGTTCTACAATGAGCAGTTCTTC
CASSETSGRFYNEQFF
>TRBV27|.|few|TRBJ2-2
TGTGCCAGCAGTTTTCGGGGATTCACCGGGGAGCTGTTTTTT
CASSFRGFTGELFF
>TRBV20-1|.|few|TRBJ1-6
TGCAGTGCTAGAGCGGGGAACTCACCCCTCCACTTT
CSARAGNSPLHF
>TRBV5-1|.|.|TRBJ2-7
TGCGCCAGCAGCTACGCTGGTGGTAGCAGCTCCTACGAGCAGTACTTC
CASSYAGGSSSYEQYF
>TRBV10-3|.|.|TRBJ2-6
TGTGCCATCAGTGAGTCGTTGGGATCTGGGGCCAACGTCCTGACTTTC
CAISESLGSGANVLTF
>TRBV12-3/TRBV12-4|TRBD2|.|TRBJ2-1
TGTGCCAGCAGTTTATCGACGACTAGCGACTACAATGAGCAGTTCTTC
CASSLSTTSDYNEQFF
>TRBV5-1|TRBD2|few|TRBJ2-2
TGCGCCAGCAGCTTGGGACTAGCGGGAGTAAACGGGGAGCTGTTTTTT
CASSLGLAGVNGELFF
>TRBV14|.|few|TRBJ1-2
TGTGCCAGCAGCCAAGCGGCAGATAACTATGGCTACACCTTC
CASSQAADNYGYTF
>TRBV20-1|TRBD1|.|TRBJ1-2
TGCAGTGCTAGAGATTCTTTGGACAGGCATTTTACCTTC
CSARDSLDRHFTF
>TRBV6-1|.|.|TRBJ1-2
TGTGCCAGCAGGACGGAGGGGGTTTTCGATGGCTACACCTTC
CASRTEGVFDGYTF
>TRBV6-6|TRBD1|.|TRBJ1-5
TGTGCCAGCAGTCAGACAGGGAGGGAAAATCGGCCCCAGCATTTT
CASSQTGRENRPQHF
>TRBV10-3|TRBD2|few|TRBJ2-4
TGTGCCATCAGCCTCGGACTAGCGGGGGGGCAAAACATTCAGTACTTC
CAISLGLAGGQNIQYF
>TRBV5-6|.|.|TRBJ1-5
TGTGCCAGCAGCTCGGGAAGACAGCCCCAGCATTTT
CASSSGRQPQHF
>TRBV6-2/TRBV6-3|.|.|TRBJ2-5
TGTGCCAGCAGTAACGGGGGATCTCAGACCCAGTACTTC
CASSNGGSQTQYF
>TRBV28|.|few|TRBJ2-3
TGTGCCAGCAGTTTATGGAGGGAAGGGCTTCTTGACTTT
CASSLWREGLLDF
>TRBV12-5|.|few|TRBJ1-5
TGTGCTAGTGGCCTGGGACGGGATCAGCCCCAGCATTTT
CASGLGRDQPQHF
>TRBV10-3|.|many|TRBJ1-3
TGTGCCATCAGGGGGGACGCCACCTCTGGAAACACCATATATTTT
CAIRGDATSGNTIYF
>TRBV3-1|.|few|TRBJ1-3
TGTGCCAGCAGCCAAGATCGCCAGATTGATGCGCATTTT
CASSQDRQIDAHF
>TRBV6-1|.|few|TRBJ2-7
TGTGCCAGCGTACGCGGGCAGACCTACGAGCAGTACTTC
CASVRGQTYEQYF
>TRBV2|.|.|TRBJ1-5
TGTGCCAGCAGTGCATCTTCCTCGGTCCAGCATTTT
CASSASSSVQHF
>TRBV12-3/TRBV12-4|.|few|TRBJ1-1
TGTGCCAGCAGTTTATGGTATCGGGGGCGTAGGATTGAAGCTTTCTTT
CASSLWYRGRRIEAFF
>TRBV20-1|.|.|TRBJ2-6
TGCAGTGCTTGGGACACAGCGTCTGGGGCCAACGTCCTGACTTTC
CSAWDTASGANVLTF
>TRBV5-1|.|few|TRBJ2-1
TGCGCCAGCAGCCACGGGTCTAACAATGAGCAGTTCTTC
CASSHGSNNEQFF
>TRBV7-9|.|.|TRBJ2-3
TGTGCCAGCACCCTCAGGGATACGCGGTATTTT
CASTLRDTRYF
>TRBV6-6|.|many|TRBJ1-1
TGTGCCAGCAGGATATATATGAACACTGAAGCTTTCTTT
CASRIYMNTEAFF
>TRBV5-1|TRBD2|once|TRBJ2-1
TGCGCCAGCAGCTTGGTCTCTAGCGGGAACAATGAGCAGTTCTTC
CASSLVSSGNNEQFF
>TRBV27|TRBD1|few|TRBJ1-2
TGTGCCAGCAGTTACAGGGGGCTAGAGGGTGGCTACACCTTC
CASSYRGLEGGYTF
>TRBV3-1|TRBD1|few|TRBJ1-2
TGTGCCAGCAGCCAGGGACAGGCTAACTATGGCTACACCTTC
CASSQGQANYGYTF
>TRBV11-1|.|.|TRBJ2-2
TGTGCCGGCAGCCGTCGACTAAACACCGGGGAGCTGTTTTTT
CAGSRRLNTGELFF
>TRBV2|.|few|TRBJ1-1
TGTGTCTCCCAGATGAACACTGAAGCTTTCTTT
CVSQMNTEAFF
>TRBV7-8|.|few|TRBJ2-3
TGTGCCAGCAGCCCAGCGGTGGGTTCCACAGATACGCAGTATTTT
CASSPAVGSTDTQYF
>TRBV6-6|.|few|TRBJ1-5
TGTGCCGGCAGTTCTCCGAGGGGGTCGGGCAATCAGCCCCAGCATTTT
CAGSSPRGSGNQPQHF
>TRBV5-1|.|.|TRBJ2-1
TGCGCCAGCAGCTTTGGTGCAGGAAATGAGCAGTTCTTC
CASSFGAGNEQFF
>TRBV9|.|.|TRBJ1-1
TGTGCCAGCCAGGGAGATAACACTGAAGCTTTCTTT
CASQGDNTEAFF
>TRBV20-1|TRBD2|.|TRBJ2-2
TGCAGTGCCAGGGGCCTAGCGGGGTTGAACACCGGGGAGCTGTTTTTT
CSARGLAGLNTGELFF